The 12 T cell receptor beta chains below all came from one sample that was sequenced in a study of cytomegalovirus exposure and HLA in healthy donors. The table came from immunoSEQ multiplex PCR; TCRdb's copy has only in-frame clones and leaves some out. The data show about 200,000 clones, around 90% seen once. The sequenced material came from PBMCs. The source is a young woman in good health and CMV-seropositive.

The chain employs TRBV7-2 and TRBJ1-1; 7 bases align to TRBD1. Germline V gives CDR1 SGHTA, CDR2 FQGNSA. This CDR3 region has 12 residues. With 5 bases clipped from V and 8 bases from J, the junction kept 5 bases outside the gene matches. The CDR3 spells CASSARDSEAFF. CDR3 coding DNA: TGTGCCAGCAGCGCCCGGGACAGCGAAGCTTTCTTT. Filled out from reference TRBV7-2 and TRBJ1-1, the complete variable domain reads GAGVSQSPSNKVTEKGKDVELRCDPISGHTALYWYRQSLGQGLEFLIYFQGNSAPDKSGLPSDRFSAERTGGSVSTLTIQRTQQEDSAVYLCASSARDSEAFFGQGTRLTVV.

This sequence joins TRBV27 and TRBJ2-1; 8 positions match TRBD2. The CDR3 loop spans 15 amino acids. V was clipped by 0 bases and J by 7 bases; unmatched bases: 5. Germline assignment: CDR1 MNHEY and CDR2 SMNVEV (reference sequence). The CDR3: CASSLSGGLVNEQFF. The DNA for the CDR3 is TGTGCCAGCAGTTTATCTGGGGGACTAGTGAATGAGCAGTTCTTC.

The chain has TRBV7-9 and TRBJ2-1; 10 bases line up with TRBD1. There are 15 residues in the CDR3. The trim removed 4 bases at V and 2 bases at J, leaving 2 bases unmatched. CDR1 and CDR2 (germline): SEHNR, FQNEAQ (reference sequence). The CDR3 region has the DNA TGTGCCAGCAGCTACGGACAGGGGGCCTACAATGAGCAGTTCTTC. This encodes CASSYGQGAYNEQFF.

The DNA for the CDR3 is TGTGCCAGCAGCTTAGCAGGGGTCACCTACACAGATACGCAGTATTTT. It yields the protein CASSLAGVTYTDTQYF. This chain joins TRBV11-1 and TRBJ2-3; a possible D gene is TRBD1 (5 bases). The V gene's germline CDR1 is SGHAT and CDR2 FQDESV (reference sequence). V lost 0 bases and J lost 2, with 12 bases in between. The CDR3 spans 16 residues.

V usage is TRBV27 and J usage is TRBJ2-7; possibly TRBD1 for D (5 bases). Trimming pared 3 bases from V and 6 bases from J, leaving 15 bases between. Germline-derived CDR1 and CDR2 are MNHEY and SMNVEV (reference sequence). This CDR3 is 14 amino acids long. CDR3 coding DNA: TGTGCCAGCAGTTTCAGGGTACAGCTAGGCGAGCAGTACTTC. Translated: CASSFRVQLGEQYF.

The chain couples TRBV27 to TRBJ1-2, with 8 bases lining up with TRBD1. The trim removed 4 bases at V and 3 bases at J, leaving 13 bases unmatched. This CDR3 is built from 17 residues. CDR1 and CDR2 from the germline V gene are MNHEY and SMNVEV (reference sequence). CDR3 sequence (DNA): TGTGCCAGCAGTTCTATCCGGGACAGGAATTCTTACTATGGCTACACCTTC. Protein: CASSSIRDRNSYYGYTF.

V usage is TRBV7-3 and J usage is TRBJ1-1; D ambiguous. The CDR3 has 13 amino acids. CDR1 and CDR2 (germline): SGHTA, FQGTGA. Trimming pared 5 bases from V and 1 base from J, leaving 8 bases between. CDR3 loop: CASSPRSNTEAFF. In DNA form, the CDR3 reads TGTGCCAGCAGCCCTCGGTCGAACACTGAAGCTTTCTTT.

The chain carries TRBV11-1 and TRBJ2-5, with a tentative D call TRBD1 (5 bases). Trimming shortened V by 5 bases and J by 0 bases, and 10 bases separated the two germline ends. This CDR3 region has 14 residues. In germline, CDR1 is SGHAT, CDR2 FQDESV (reference sequence). Here the CDR3 reads CASSQRQYQETQYF. CDR3 DNA: TGTGCCAGCAGCCAGCGACAGTACCAAGAGACCCAGTACTTC.

V and J are TRBV27 and TRBJ1-1, with a tentative D call TRBD1 (5 bases). Germline V gives CDR1 MNHEY, CDR2 SMNVEV (reference sequence). The CDR3 is 14 residues long. Trimming took off 3 bases at V and 1 base at J, with 9 bases between the two ends. The CDR3 DNA sequence: TGTGCCAGCAGTTTCATTACAGGGAACACTGAAGCTTTCTTT. Its protein is CASSFITGNTEAFF.

The chain joins TRBV7-9 to TRBJ2-7; 8 nucleotides line up with TRBD1. Germline trimming cut 4 bases from V and 5 bases from J; bases unmatched to any gene: 10. The CDR3 totals 15 residues. The germline gives CDR1 SEHNR, CDR2 FQNEAQ (reference sequence). The DNA for the CDR3 is TGTGCCAGCAGCTCGCGACAGGGGACGGGGAACGAGCAGTACTTC. As protein: CASSSRQGTGNEQYF.

The V call is TRBV5-4, the J call TRBJ2-1; D is unclear. Looked up from germline, CDR1 is SGHNT and CDR2 is YYREEE (reference sequence). V was cut by 0 bases and J by 0 bases, with 7 bases left in between. The CDR3 is 15 residues long. CDR3 in DNA: TGTGCCAGCAGCTTGGCGCAGAACTCCTACAATGAGCAGTTCTTC. Amino acids: CASSLAQNSYNEQFF.

The table lists this clone with a few counts. The chain joins TRBV6-5 to TRBJ1-1; unclear D gene. CDR1 MNHEY and CDR2 SVGAGI come from the germline V gene. This CDR3 comprises 12 residues. V lost 7 bases to trimming and J lost 0 bases, with 6 bases between them. The CDR3 DNA is TGTGCCAGCACCACAATGAACACTGAAGCTTTCTTT. The encoded protein is CASTTMNTEAFF.